This TCR beta chain was sequenced in a study of siplizumab effects on memory and regulatory T cells. Here immunoSEQ multiplex PCR was the method, and the copy in TCRdb shows in-frame clones only, minus some. Of 85,000 to 130,000 clones in the sample, roughly 92% were seen once. The CDR3 contains 16 residues. The germline V gene encodes CDR1 SGHAT and CDR2 FQDESV (reference sequence). V lost 2 bases and J lost 5; bases outside the gene matches: 9. Study findings and constraints: Apparently more diverse than memory cells, naive T cells also seemed major alloresponse contributors. Alloreactive sequences tracing back to unstimulated CD4+ memory cells were significantly reduced by siplizumab.

About this clone itself: The antigen is not known.

Sequencing input: Tregs sorted from blood. The receptor's source is a human donor in good health. This chain joins TRBV11-1 and TRBJ2-5, with 9 bases lining up with TRBD2. CDR3 sequence (DNA): TGTGCCAGCAGCTTATCGGCGGGAGGGCGGTATGAGACCCAGTACTTC. It is translated as CASSLSAGGRYETQYF.